The rows below give T cell receptor beta chains drawn from one sample of a study of shared clonotypes between healthy human individuals. Sequencing was performed with immunoSEQ multiplex PCR; in TCRdb, only in-frame clones are kept and a portion is missing. The sample lists roughly 120,000 clones; about 70% were seen once. The sample was memory CD8+ T cells sorted from blood. Receptors were obtained from a woman aged 25 to 45 in good health. Each CDR3 is given with its conserved first and last residue. The D gene is left open where the match is weak. Size tells how often a clone was seen (once, few, many) or the class of an expanded clone, and some rows leave it out.

clone size	V gene	J gene	D gene	CDR3 length	CDR3 DNA	CDR3 protein
.	TRBV19	TRBJ2-7	.	14	TGTGCCAGTAGTATGCTCGGGAGCCGGGACGAGCAGTACTTC	CASSMLGSRDEQYF
.	TRBV30	TRBJ2-6	.	18	TGTGCCTGGAGTACAATGCTGCTTGGGGAGACAGGGGCCAACGTCCTGACTTTC	CAWSTMLLGETGANVLTF
.	TRBV7-9	TRBJ2-7	.	13	TGTGCCAGCAGCTTCCAGGGCGTGGACGAGCAGTACTTC	CASSFQGVDEQYF
.	TRBV10-3	TRBJ1-2	.	15	TGTGCCAGCAGTTTTCGTCCATCGTACCGCTATGGCTACACCTTC	CASSFRPSYRYGYTF
.	TRBV27	TRBJ2-7	.	14	TGTGCCAGCCGCTCAACACTAGTGTCCTACGAGCAGTACTTC	CASRSTLVSYEQYF
.	TRBV4-1	TRBJ1-5	.	15	TGCGCCAGCAGCCAAGACGCGACAGCGTATCAGCCCCAGCATTTT	CASSQDATAYQPQHF
few	TRBV7-6	TRBJ2-7	TRBD2	13	TGTGCCAGCAGCCAGCGGGAGACCTACGAGCAGTACTTC	CASSQRETYEQYF
.	TRBV5-6	TRBJ1-1	.	14	TGTGCCAGCATCCCGGGCACGGAAAACACTGAAGCTTTCTTT	CASIPGTENTEAFF
.	TRBV19	TRBJ2-1	.	16	TGTGCCAGTACCCTTAGTGGGCCGCCTTCCTACAATGAGCAGTTCTTC	CASTLSGPPSYNEQFF
.	TRBV10-3	TRBJ2-7	.	13	TGTGCCATCAGGGGCACTGTGGGGTCCGAGCAGTACTTC	CAIRGTVGSEQYF
many	TRBV27	TRBJ1-1	.	13	TGTGCCAGCAGTTTATCGCCCTTGACTGAAGCTTTCTTT	CASSLSPLTEAFF
few	TRBV6-5	TRBJ1-2	.	15	TGTGCCAGCAGTTACCTACCTGACAGCAACTATGGCTACACCTTC	CASSYLPDSNYGYTF
.	TRBV7-9	TRBJ1-1	.	12	TGTGCCAGCAGCTTAAGTCGGACTGAAGCTTTCTTT	CASSLSRTEAFF
few	TRBV7-6	TRBJ2-1	.	15	TGTGCCAGCAGCCTCAGCGTGAGCTCCTACAATGAGCAGTTCTTC	CASSLSVSSYNEQFF
.	TRBV2	TRBJ1-2	.	14	TGTGCCAGCAGTGAAAGGGGGGGGAACTATGGCTACACCTTC	CASSERGGNYGYTF
.	TRBV29-1	TRBJ1-1	TRBD1	13	TGCAGCGTTGAAGAAAATACGGGACAGGGAGCTTTCTTT	CSVEENTGQGAFF
many	TRBV6-4	TRBJ2-1	TRBD2	15	TGTGCCAGCAGTGACTCCCTAGCGGGGTACAATGAGCAGTTCTTC	CASSDSLAGYNEQFF
.	TRBV14	TRBJ2-7	TRBD2	18	TGTGCCAGCAGCCAAGATGGGGACGGGACTAGCGGGAGTTACGAGCAGTACTTC	CASSQDGDGTSGSYEQYF